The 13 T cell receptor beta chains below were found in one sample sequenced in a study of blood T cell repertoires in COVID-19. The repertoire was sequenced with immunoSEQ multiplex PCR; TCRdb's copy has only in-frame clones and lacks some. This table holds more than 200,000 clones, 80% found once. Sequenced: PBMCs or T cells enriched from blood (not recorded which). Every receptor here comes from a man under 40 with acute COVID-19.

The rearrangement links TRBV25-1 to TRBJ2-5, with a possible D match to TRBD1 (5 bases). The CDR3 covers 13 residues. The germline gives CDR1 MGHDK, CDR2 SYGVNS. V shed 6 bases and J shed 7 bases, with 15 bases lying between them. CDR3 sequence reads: CASSQGESRTQYF. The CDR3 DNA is TGTGCCAGCAGCCAGGGCGAATCTAGGACCCAGTACTTC.

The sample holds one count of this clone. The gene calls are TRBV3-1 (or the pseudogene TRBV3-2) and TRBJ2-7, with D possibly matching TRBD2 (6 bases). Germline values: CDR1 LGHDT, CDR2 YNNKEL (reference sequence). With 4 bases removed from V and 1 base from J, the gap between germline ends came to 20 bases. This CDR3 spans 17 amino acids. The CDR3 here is CASSLSGGGILSYEQYF. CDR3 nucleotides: TGTGCCAGCAGCCTCTCGGGTGGGGGGATCCTTTCCTACGAGCAGTACTTC.

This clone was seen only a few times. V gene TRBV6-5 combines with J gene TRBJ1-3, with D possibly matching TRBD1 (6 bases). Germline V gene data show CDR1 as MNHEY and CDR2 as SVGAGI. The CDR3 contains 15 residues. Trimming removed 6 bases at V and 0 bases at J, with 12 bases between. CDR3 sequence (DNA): TGTGCCAGCAGATACGGACAGAACTCTGGAAACACCATATATTTT. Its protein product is CASRYGQNSGNTIYF.

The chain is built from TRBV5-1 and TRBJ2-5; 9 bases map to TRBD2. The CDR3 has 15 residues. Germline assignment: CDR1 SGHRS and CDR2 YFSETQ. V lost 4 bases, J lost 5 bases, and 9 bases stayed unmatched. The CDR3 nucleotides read TGCGCCAGCAGCAGGGACCCTAGCGGGGTGGAGACCCAGTACTTC. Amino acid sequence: CASSRDPSGVETQYF.

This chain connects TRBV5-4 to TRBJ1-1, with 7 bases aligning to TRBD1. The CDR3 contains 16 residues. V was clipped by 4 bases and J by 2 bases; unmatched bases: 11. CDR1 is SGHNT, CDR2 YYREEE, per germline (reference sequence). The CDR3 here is CASSPDMTGPNTEAFF. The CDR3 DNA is TGTGCCAGCAGCCCCGATATGACAGGGCCAAACACTGAAGCTTTCTTT.

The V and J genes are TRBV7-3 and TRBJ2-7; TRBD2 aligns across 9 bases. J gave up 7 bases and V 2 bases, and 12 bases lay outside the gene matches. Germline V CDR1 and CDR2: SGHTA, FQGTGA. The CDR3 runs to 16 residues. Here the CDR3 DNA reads TGTGCCAGCAGCTTAGTCCTAGCGGGGCGGGTGTGGGAGCAGTACTTC. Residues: CASSLVLAGRVWEQYF. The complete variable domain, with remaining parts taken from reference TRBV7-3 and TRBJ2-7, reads GAGVSQTPSNKVTEKGKYVELRCDPISGHTALYWYRQSLGQGPEFLIYFQGTGAADDSGLPNDRFFAVRPEGSVSTLKIQRTERGDSAVYLCASSLVLAGRVWEQYFGPGTRLTVT.

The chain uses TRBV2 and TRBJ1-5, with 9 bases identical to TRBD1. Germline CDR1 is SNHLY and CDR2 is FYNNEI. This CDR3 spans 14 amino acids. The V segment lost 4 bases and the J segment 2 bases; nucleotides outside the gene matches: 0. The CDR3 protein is CASSGTGGNQPQHF. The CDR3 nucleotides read TGTGCCAGCAGTGGGACAGGGGGCAATCAGCCCCAGCATTTT. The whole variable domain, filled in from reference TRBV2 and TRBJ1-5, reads EPEVTQTPSHQVTQMGQEVILRCVPISNHLYFYWYRQILGQKVEFLVSFYNNEISEKSEIFDDQFSVERPDGSNFTLKIRSTKLEDSAMYFCASSGTGGNQPQHFGDGTRLSIL.

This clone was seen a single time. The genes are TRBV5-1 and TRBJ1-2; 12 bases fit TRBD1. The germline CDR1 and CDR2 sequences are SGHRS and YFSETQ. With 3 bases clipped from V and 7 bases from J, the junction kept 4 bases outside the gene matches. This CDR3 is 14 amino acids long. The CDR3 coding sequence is TGCGCCAGCAGCTCCCCGGGACAGGGGGCTGGCTACACCTTC. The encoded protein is CASSSPGQGAGYTF. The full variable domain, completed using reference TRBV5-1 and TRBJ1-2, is KAGVTQTPRYLIKTRGQQVTLSCSPISGHRSVSWYQQTPGQGLQFLFEYFSETQRNKGNFPGRFSGRQFSNSRSEMNVSTLELGDSALYLCASSSPGQGAGYTFGSGTRLTVV.

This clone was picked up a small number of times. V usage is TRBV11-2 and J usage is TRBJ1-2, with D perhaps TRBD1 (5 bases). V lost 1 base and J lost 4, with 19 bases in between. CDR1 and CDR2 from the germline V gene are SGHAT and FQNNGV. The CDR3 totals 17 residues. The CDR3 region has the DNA TGTGCCAGCAGCTTAGGCCCAGGGTCTATAGGTATCTATGGCTACACCTTC. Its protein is CASSLGPGSIGIYGYTF.

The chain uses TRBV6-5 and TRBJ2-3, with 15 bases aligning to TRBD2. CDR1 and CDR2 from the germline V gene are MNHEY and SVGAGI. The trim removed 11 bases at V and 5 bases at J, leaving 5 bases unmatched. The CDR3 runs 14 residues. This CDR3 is CAAGLAGGIDTQYF. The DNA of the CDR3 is TGTGCCGCCGGACTAGCGGGGGGGATAGATACGCAGTATTTT.

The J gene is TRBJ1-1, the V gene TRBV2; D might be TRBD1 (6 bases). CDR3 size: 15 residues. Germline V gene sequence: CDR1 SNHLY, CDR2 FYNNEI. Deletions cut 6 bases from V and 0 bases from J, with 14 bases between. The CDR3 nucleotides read TGTGCCAGCAGACCAAATACAGGGATGAACACTGAAGCTTTCTTT. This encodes CASRPNTGMNTEAFF.

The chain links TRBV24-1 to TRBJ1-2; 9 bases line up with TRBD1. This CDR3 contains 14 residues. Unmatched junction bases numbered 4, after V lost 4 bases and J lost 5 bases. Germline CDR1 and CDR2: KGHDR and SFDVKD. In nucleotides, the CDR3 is TGTGCCACCAGTGACCACGGGACAGGGTATGGCTACACCTTC. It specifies CATSDHGTGYGYTF.

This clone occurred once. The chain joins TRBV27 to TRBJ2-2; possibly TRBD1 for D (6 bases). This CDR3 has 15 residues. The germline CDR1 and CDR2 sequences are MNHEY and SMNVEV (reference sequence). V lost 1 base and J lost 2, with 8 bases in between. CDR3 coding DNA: TGTGCCAGCAGTTTATACAGGGTAAACACCGGGGAGCTGTTTTTT. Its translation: CASSLYRVNTGELFF.